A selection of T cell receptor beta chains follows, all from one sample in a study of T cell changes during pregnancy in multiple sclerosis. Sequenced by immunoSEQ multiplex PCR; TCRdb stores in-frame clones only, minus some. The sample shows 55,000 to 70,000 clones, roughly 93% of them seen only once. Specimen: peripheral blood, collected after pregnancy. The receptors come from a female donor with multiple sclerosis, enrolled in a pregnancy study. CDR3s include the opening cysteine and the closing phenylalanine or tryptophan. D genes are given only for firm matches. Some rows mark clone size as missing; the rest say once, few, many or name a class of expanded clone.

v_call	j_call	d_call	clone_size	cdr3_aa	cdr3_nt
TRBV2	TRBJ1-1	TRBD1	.	CASRGIGQGLNTEAFF	TGTGCCAGCAGGGGAATTGGACAGGGGCTGAACACTGAAGCTTTCTTT
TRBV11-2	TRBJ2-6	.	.	CASSPTGAGANVLTF	TGTGCCAGCAGCCCGACCGGGGCTGGGGCCAACGTCCTGACTTTC
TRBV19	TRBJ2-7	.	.	CASSLLSGYEQYF	TGTGCCAGCAGTCTACTTAGCGGCTACGAGCAGTACTTC
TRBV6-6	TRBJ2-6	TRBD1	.	CASRFSGGTGANVLTF	TGTGCCAGCAGGTTTTCAGGGGGAACTGGGGCCAACGTCCTGACTTTC
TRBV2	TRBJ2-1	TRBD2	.	CASSVWSGIYNEQFF	TGTGCCAGCAGTGTTTGGAGCGGGATTTACAATGAGCAGTTCTTC
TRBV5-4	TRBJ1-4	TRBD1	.	CASSHDRGTTNEKLFF	TGTGCCAGCAGCCATGACAGGGGGACGACTAATGAAAAACTGTTTTTT
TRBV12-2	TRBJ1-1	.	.	CASRSLRTGRNTEAFF	TGTGCAAGTCGCTCACTACGGACAGGGAGGAACACTGAAGCTTTCTTT
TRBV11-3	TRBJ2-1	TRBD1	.	CASSSFAGTGGYNEQFF	TGTGCCAGCAGCTCATTTGCCGGGACAGGGGGTTACAATGAGCAGTTCTTC
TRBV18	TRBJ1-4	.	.	CASSPEGRQVGKLFF	TGTGCCAGCTCACCCGAGGGGCGACAGGTCGGAAAACTGTTTTTT
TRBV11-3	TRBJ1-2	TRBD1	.	CASSPRDRVGYTF	TGTGCCAGCAGCCCGCGGGACAGGGTCGGCTACACCTTC
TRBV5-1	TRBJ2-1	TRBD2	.	CASSPGTSGRSEQFF	TGCGCCAGCAGCCCCGGGACTAGCGGGAGAAGTGAGCAGTTCTTC
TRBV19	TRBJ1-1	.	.	CASSMEVYTEAFF	TGTGCCAGTAGTATGGAGGTTTACACTGAAGCTTTCTTT
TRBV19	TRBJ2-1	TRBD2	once	CASSIDVTSGRATEQFF	TGTGCCAGTAGTATAGATGTGACTAGCGGGAGAGCGACTGAGCAGTTCTTC